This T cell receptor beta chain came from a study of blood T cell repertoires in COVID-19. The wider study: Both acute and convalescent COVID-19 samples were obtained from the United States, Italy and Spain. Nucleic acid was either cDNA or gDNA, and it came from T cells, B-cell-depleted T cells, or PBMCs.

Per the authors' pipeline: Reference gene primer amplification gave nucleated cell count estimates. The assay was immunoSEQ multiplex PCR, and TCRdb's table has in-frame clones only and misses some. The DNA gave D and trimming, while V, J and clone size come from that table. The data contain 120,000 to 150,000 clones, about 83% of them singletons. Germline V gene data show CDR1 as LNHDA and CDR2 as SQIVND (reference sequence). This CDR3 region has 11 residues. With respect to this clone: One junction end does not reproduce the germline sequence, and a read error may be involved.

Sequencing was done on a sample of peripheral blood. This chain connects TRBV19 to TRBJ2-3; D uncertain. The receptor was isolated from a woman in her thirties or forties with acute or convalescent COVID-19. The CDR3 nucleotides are TGTGCCAGTACCTCCACATATACGCAGTATTTT. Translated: CASTSTYTQYF.